A single sample gave rise to the 31 T cell receptor beta chains below, sequenced in a study of CD8+ T cells in alopecia areata. The authors extracted RNA and reverse transcribed it into cDNA as the sequencing template. TCRdb's copy holds only in-frame clones and misses some; the assay was immunoSEQ multiplex PCR. The table lists approximately 220,000 clones, more than 30% of them singletons. Described treatment: oral pan-JAK inhibitor, 5-10 mg twice daily. This specimen consisted of CD4+ T cells sorted from blood, obtained at roughly week 30, from a patient treated with tofacitinib. The origin of the receptors is a human donor with alopecia areata.

This sequence joins TRBV11-2 and TRBJ2-3; 8 bases are shared with TRBD1. The CDR3 runs to 15 residues. J gave up 14 bases and V 6 bases, and 19 bases lay outside the gene matches. Germline lookup yields CDR1 SGHAT and CDR2 FQNNGV. The CDR3 coding sequence is TGTGCCAGCAGGTCCTATGGGACAGGCTCCGGATTCCCGTATTTT. This codes for CASRSYGTGSGFPYF.

The chain recombines TRBV4-1 with TRBJ1-1; perhaps TRBD1 as D (6 bases). The germline V and J ends were trimmed by 4 bases and 3 bases, with 9 bases remaining between them. The CDR3 extends over 13 amino acids. Germline CDR1 reads MGHRA; CDR2 reads YSYEKL. The CDR3 nucleotides are TGCGCCAGCAGCCGGGAGGGGGACACTGAAGCTTTCTTT. Protein sequence: CASSREGDTEAFF.

This clone occurred a few times. V gene TRBV27 combines with J gene TRBJ2-1, with a possible D match to TRBD2 (7 bases). This CDR3 is 15 amino acids long. Deletions cut 6 bases from V and 3 bases from J, with 15 bases between. CDR1 and CDR2 from the germline V gene are MNHEY and SMNVEV (reference sequence). The chain's CDR3 is CASRGGGVNYNEQFF. The CDR3 region has the DNA TGTGCCAGCAGAGGAGGGGGGGTTAACTACAATGAGCAGTTCTTC.

The chain recombines TRBV27 with TRBJ2-6; D unclear. The CDR3 loop spans 15 amino acids. Trimming removed 5 bases from V and 0 bases from J, with 8 bases in between. CDR1 is MNHEY and CDR2 is SMNVEV in the germline V gene (reference sequence). This CDR3 reads CASSPGISGANVLTF. Here the CDR3 DNA reads TGTGCCAGCAGTCCCGGCATCTCTGGGGCCAACGTCCTGACTTTC.

The rearrangement uses TRBV15 and TRBJ2-7; 7 bases match TRBD2. Germline V gene lookup returns CDR1 LNHNV and CDR2 YYDKDF (reference sequence). V shed 0 bases, J shed 4 bases, and the junction held 9 bases outside the gene matches. The CDR3 totals 16 residues. CDR3 coding DNA: TGTGCCACCAGCAGAGACTCCTGGGAGGGGTCGTACGAGCAGTACTTC. Translating it yields CATSRDSWEGSYEQYF.

This clone was seen a single time. The chain carries TRBV30 and TRBJ1-5, with TRBD1 identical over 8 bases. The CDR3 covers 14 residues. Trimming at V came to 5 bases and at J to 7 bases, leaving 10 bases not matched to a gene. Germline V gene data show CDR1 as GTSNPN and CDR2 as SVGIG (reference sequence). In nucleotides, the CDR3 is TGTGCCTGGGACAGGGGAGTGGAGGGACAGCCCCAGCATTTT. Translated: CAWDRGVEGQPQHF. The full variable domain, in which reference TRBV30 and TRBJ1-5 provide the parts outside the CDR3, is SQTIHQWPATLVQPVGSPLSLECTVEGTSNPNLYWYRQAAGRGLQLLFYSVGIGQISSEVPQNLSASRPQDRQFILSSKKLLLSDSGFYLCAWDRGVEGQPQHFGDGTRLSIL.

This clone was observed a few times. J is TRBJ2-3 and V is TRBV30; 10 bases match TRBD2. V shed 6 bases and J 6 bases; nucleotides not matched to a gene: 6. This CDR3 comprises 13 residues. Looked up from germline, CDR1 is GTSNPN and CDR2 is SVGIG (reference sequence). CDR3 in amino acids: CACSGRLGDTQYF. The CDR3 DNA reads TGTGCCTGTAGCGGGAGGCTCGGGGATACGCAGTATTTT.

Many counts were recorded for this clone. This chain connects TRBV7-2 to TRBJ1-1; 9 nucleotides match TRBD1. Germline CDR1 is SGHTA and CDR2 is FQGNSA. There are 14 residues in the CDR3. Trimming removed 3 bases from V and 11 bases from J; junction bases left unmatched: 10. Written as DNA, the CDR3 is TGTGCCAGCAGCTTCCTAAGGACAGGGGTAGAGGCTTTCTTT. Translating gives CASSFLRTGVEAFF.

This clone has a handful of counts. This rearrangement joins TRBV29-1 to TRBJ2-5, with 8 bases aligning to TRBD1. The CDR3 covers 15 residues. Trimming at V came to 5 bases and at J to 5 bases, leaving 13 bases not matched to a gene. Germline V gives CDR1 SQVTM, CDR2 ANQGSEA. This CDR3 is CSVQVNRGNAETQYF. The CDR3 DNA sequence: TGCAGCGTTCAAGTCAACAGGGGGAATGCGGAGACCCAGTACTTC.

This clone was observed a few times. The chain recombines TRBV28 with TRBJ2-4, with 9 bases aligning to TRBD2. CDR1 is MDHEN, CDR2 SYDVKM, per germline. The CDR3 totals 14 residues. With V trimmed by 3 bases and J by 6 bases, 3 bases remained unmatched. The DNA for the CDR3 is TGTGCCAGCAGTTTTAGCGGGGGACCAAACATTCAGTACTTC. This translates into CASSFSGGPNIQYF. Full variable domain (remainder filled in from reference TRBV28 and TRBJ2-4): DVKVTQSSRYLVKRTGEKVFLECVQDMDHENMFWYRQDPGLGLRLIYFSYDVKMKEKGDIPEGYSVSREKKERFSLILESASTNQTSMYLCASSFSGGPNIQYFGAGTRLSVL.

This clone was seen a handful of times. This chain links TRBV6-1 with TRBJ2-3; D might be TRBD2 (5 bases). This CDR3 is built from 13 residues. The V and J ends lost 7 bases and 4 bases respectively, with 12 bases between them. Germline CDR1 is MNHNS and CDR2 is SASEGT. CDR3 sequence reads: CASTPGSSDTQYF. The CDR3, as DNA: TGTGCCAGCACCCCGGGGTCCTCAGATACGCAGTATTTT.

This clone has just a few counts. The gene calls are TRBV19 and TRBJ2-5, with 8 bases lining up with TRBD1. CDR3 size: 14 residues. Germline V gene lookup returns CDR1 LNHDA and CDR2 SQIVND (reference sequence). J was trimmed by 2 bases and V by 4 bases; bases with no gene match: 3. Here the CDR3 DNA reads TGTGCCAGTAGTAAAGGGACAGGTCAAGAGACCCAGTACTTC. It codes for CASSKGTGQETQYF.

The genes are TRBV29-1 and TRBJ2-2; 7 bases fit TRBD1. The CDR3 sequence is 15 residues long. Germline assignment: CDR1 SQVTM and CDR2 ANQGSEA. With 6 bases clipped from V and 4 bases from J, the junction kept 11 bases outside the gene matches. DNA for the CDR3: TGCAGCGTCCCCGGGACAGTGGGAGCCACCGGGGAGCTGTTTTTT. Translation gives CSVPGTVGATGELFF.

In its sample, this clone was seen a few times. The chain couples TRBV6-5 to TRBJ1-6, with TRBD1 matching 8 bases. The CDR3 loop spans 16 amino acids. V was pared by 1 base and J by 9 bases, with 8 bases of the junction left unmatched. Germline CDR1 is MNHEY and CDR2 is SVGAGI. The CDR3 is CASSYLSGGARSPLHF. In nucleotides, the CDR3 is TGTGCCAGCAGTTACTTATCAGGGGGCGCGCGTTCACCCCTCCACTTT.

This chain connects TRBV4-2 to TRBJ1-1; tentative D call: TRBD1 (6 bases). V lost 0 bases, J lost 6 bases, and 11 bases lay in between. The CDR3 totals 14 residues. Per germline, CDR1 LGHNA and CDR2 YNFKEQ. CDR3 coding DNA: TGTGCCAGCAGCCAAGACAGGGGATGGGCTGAAGCTTTCTTT. Encoded protein: CASSQDRGWAEAFF.

The chain links TRBV29-1 to TRBJ1-1; tentative D call: TRBD1 (5 bases). The V end was cut by 3 bases, the J end by 4 bases, with 12 bases between. There are 13 residues in the CDR3. Germline CDR1 and CDR2: SQVTM and ANQGSEA. The CDR3 nucleotides read TGCAGCGTTGACAGGGTATTGGCCACTGAAGCTTTCTTT. It specifies CSVDRVLATEAFF.

V usage is TRBV29-1 and J usage is TRBJ2-7; 12 nucleotides line up with TRBD2. The J segment lost 5 bases and the V segment lost 1 base, leaving 9 bases of the junction unmatched. This CDR3 has 16 amino acids. Per the germline V gene, CDR1 is SQVTM and CDR2 is ANQGSEA. CDR3: CSVEAPTSGGSDEQYF. The DNA of the CDR3 is TGCAGCGTTGAAGCCCCGACTAGCGGGGGCTCAGACGAGCAGTACTTC.

This clone was picked up a small number of times. The V and J genes are TRBV5-1 and TRBJ1-1; 7 bases fit TRBD1. The V gene's germline CDR1 is SGHRS and CDR2 YFSETQ. This CDR3 is 14 amino acids long. V gave up 4 bases and J gave up 1 base; unmatched junction bases: 4. The CDR3 reads CASSKGQRNTEAFF. The CDR3 DNA sequence: TGCGCCAGCAGCAAGGGACAGAGGAACACTGAAGCTTTCTTT.

This clone was seen more than once but under ten times. The chain is built from TRBV7-9 and TRBJ1-1; 9 nucleotides align to TRBD1. CDR1 and CDR2 from the germline V gene are SEHNR and FQNEAQ (reference sequence). V shed 5 bases and J 1 base; nucleotides not matched to a gene: 2. The CDR3 covers 14 residues. CDR3 sequence reads: CASSVGQGNTEAFF. The CDR3 DNA is TGTGCCAGCAGCGTGGGACAGGGGAACACTGAAGCTTTCTTT. Drawing the rest from reference TRBV7-9 and TRBJ1-1, the complete variable domain is DTGVSQNPRHKITKRGQNVTFRCDPISEHNRLYWYRQTLGQGPEFLTYFQNEAQLEKSRLLSDRFSAERPKGSFSTLEIQRTEQGDSAMYLCASSVGQGNTEAFFGQGTRLTVV.

The chain combines TRBV7-9 with TRBJ2-1; TRBD2 matches 12 bases. Germline CDR1 reads SEHNR; CDR2 reads FQNEAQ (reference sequence). This CDR3 contains 15 residues. V trimming: 7 bases; J trimming: 7 bases; junction bases outside the gene matches: 8. In DNA, the CDR3 is TGTGCCAGCAACCGAGCCGGGACTAGCGGGAATGAGCAGTTCTTC. Amino acids: CASNRAGTSGNEQFF. Drawing the rest from reference TRBV7-9 and TRBJ2-1, the complete variable domain is DTGVSQNPRHKITKRGQNVTFRCDPISEHNRLYWYRQTLGQGPEFLTYFQNEAQLEKSRLLSDRFSAERPKGSFSTLEIQRTEQGDSAMYLCASNRAGTSGNEQFFGPGTRLTVL.

This clone has more than one count but fewer than ten. V and J are TRBV29-1 and TRBJ1-1; D uncertain. This CDR3 contains 10 residues. Trimming took 5 bases from V and 5 from J, leaving 6 bases between them. Germline CDR1 and CDR2: SQVTM and ANQGSEA. The CDR3 region has the DNA TGCAGCGTTAAGTGGACTGAAGCTTTCTTT. This translates into CSVKWTEAFF.

The J gene is TRBJ2-5, the V gene TRBV7-2; tentatively, D is TRBD1 or TRBD2 (6 bases each). CDR3 length: 16 residues. Germline V gene data show CDR1 as SGHTA and CDR2 as FQGNSA. The V gene lost 6 bases and the J gene lost 8 bases, with 25 bases spanning the gap. The CDR3 sequence: CASSQLPGGTSRTQYF. The DNA of the CDR3 is TGTGCCAGCAGTCAACTCCCCGGGGGCACTAGCAGAACCCAGTACTTC.

This clone was counted only a few times. This chain connects TRBV29-1 to TRBJ1-1; D not resolved. Trimming left V 1 base short and J 0 bases short, with 3 bases between. The CDR3 covers 12 residues. Germline loops: CDR1 SQVTM, CDR2 ANQGSEA. The CDR3 nucleotides read TGCAGCGTTGAAGCGGTGAACACTGAAGCTTTCTTT. This gives the protein CSVEAVNTEAFF.

This chain links TRBV2 with TRBJ1-1; D remains unclear. The CDR3 loop spans 11 amino acids. V dropped 7 bases and J dropped 10 bases, with 13 bases sitting between them. CDR1 and CDR2 (germline): SNHLY, FYNNEI. The CDR3 spells CASNAAWVAFF. The CDR3 bases are TGTGCCAGCAACGCGGCTTGGGTAGCTTTCTTT.

The sample holds a few counts of this clone. A read error may account for a junction end that differs from germline. The DNA of the CDR3 is TGCGCCAGCAGAGCGACAGGGGGCTGGAACGCTGAAGCTTTCTTT. Its translation is CASRATGGWNAEAFF. V gene TRBV5-1 combines with J gene TRBJ1-1, with 10 positions matching TRBD1. CDR1 and CDR2 from the germline V gene are SGHRS and YFSETQ. The CDR3 contains 15 residues.

The chain recombines TRBV7-3 with TRBJ1-1; TRBD1 agrees at 7 bases. CDR3 length equals 15 residues. Germline CDR1 and CDR2: SGHTA and FQGTGA. V gave up 2 bases and J gave up 3 bases; unmatched junction bases: 6. CDR3 bases: TGTGCCAGCAGCTTAGGGGGACAGACCTACACTGAAGCTTTCTTT. Translating gives CASSLGGQTYTEAFF. Looking up the rest from reference TRBV7-3 and TRBJ1-1 gives the full variable domain: GAGVSQTPSNKVTEKGKYVELRCDPISGHTALYWYRQSLGQGPEFLIYFQGTGAADDSGLPNDRFFAVRPEGSVSTLKIQRTERGDSAVYLCASSLGGQTYTEAFFGQGTRLTVV.

This sequence joins TRBV4-1 and TRBJ2-1; 8 bases are a match to TRBD2. The CDR3 is 19 amino acids. With V trimmed by 2 bases and J by 3 bases, 15 bases remained unmatched. Per germline, CDR1 MGHRA and CDR2 YSYEKL. DNA for the CDR3: TGCGCCAGCAGCCAAAGGGACGCGGGAGGAGGAGTTCTCTACAATGAGCAGTTCTTC. Encoded protein: CASSQRDAGGGVLYNEQFF.

The chain combines TRBV5-4 with TRBJ2-3, with TRBD2 as a possible D gene (5 bases). The CDR3 length is 14 residues. CDR1 is SGHNT, CDR2 YYREEE, per germline (reference sequence). Between the trimmed V and J ends, which lost 2 bases and 6 bases, there was a span of 13 bases. This chain's CDR3 is CASSFKGLEDTQYF. The CDR3 DNA is TGTGCCAGCAGCTTTAAAGGACTCGAGGATACGCAGTATTTT.

This chain connects TRBV29-1 to TRBJ1-4; the D is unclear. Germline V CDR1 and CDR2: SQVTM, ANQGSEA. Trimming shortened V by 6 bases and J by 3 bases, and 8 bases separated the two germline ends. The CDR3 runs 12 residues. In DNA form, the CDR3 reads TGCAGCGTGACCGATCCTAATGAAAAACTGTTTTTT. Translated: CSVTDPNEKLFF.

Only a few counts were recorded for this clone. V and J are TRBV5-1 and TRBJ2-1, with 10 bases identical to TRBD2. The CDR3 is made up of 16 amino acids. Germline lookup yields CDR1 SGHRS and CDR2 YFSETQ. V shed 1 base and J 1 base; nucleotides not matched to a gene: 2. CDR3 sequence reads: CASSLRAGGSYNEQFF. The CDR3 DNA sequence: TGCGCCAGCAGCTTGAGAGCGGGAGGGTCCTACAATGAGCAGTTCTTC. Complete variable domain (other parts from reference TRBV5-1 and TRBJ2-1): KAGVTQTPRYLIKTRGQQVTLSCSPISGHRSVSWYQQTPGQGLQFLFEYFSETQRNKGNFPGRFSGRQFSNSRSEMNVSTLELGDSALYLCASSLRAGGSYNEQFFGPGTRLTVL.

The chain joins TRBV30 to TRBJ2-3; the match to TRBD2 covers 7 bases. Looked up from germline, CDR1 is GTSNPN and CDR2 is SVGIG (reference sequence). CDR3 length: 13 amino acids. V shed 2 bases and J 5 bases; nucleotides not matched to a gene: 4. CDR3 bases: TGTGCCTGGAGTAGCGGGGCGGTAGATACGCAGTATTTT. This codes for CAWSSGAVDTQYF.